The sequence of this T cell receptor beta chain was determined in a study of blood T cell repertoires in COVID-19. Across the study: Samples came from the United States, Italy and Spain, spanning acute and convalescent COVID-19. T cells, B-cell-depleted T cells, or PBMCs supplied cDNA or gDNA.

Profiling relied on immunoSEQ multiplex PCR, and the TCRdb table lists in-frame clones only, not all of them. The sample carries some 260,000 clones, about 89% recorded once. Germline loops: CDR1 KGHSH, CDR2 LQKENI. The CDR3 runs 13 residues. V was clipped by 8 bases and J by 5 bases; unmatched bases: 5. Living in 24 US areas, the participants were between 18 and 89 years of age. The chain recombines TRBV18 with TRBJ2-3; 9 positions match TRBD2. Sequencing was performed on PBMCs or T cells enriched from blood (not recorded which). This TCR was recovered from a man in his forties who had recovered from COVID-19. Here the CDR3 reads CASRIAGEDTQYF. The CDR3 nucleotides read TGTGCCAGCCGGATAGCGGGGGAAGATACGCAGTATTTT.